This paragraph covers one T cell receptor (beta chain) sequence. Its antigen is currently unknown. Per the germline V gene, CDR1 is SGHDT and CDR2 is YYEEEE. The V and J ends lost 4 bases and 0 bases respectively, with 13 bases between them. The CDR3 runs 15 residues. The data were obtained in a study of response to subunit inactivated influenza vaccine. Overall study results and limits: Each seasonal influenza vaccination recruits few new T cells, the authors suggested.

TCRdb independently ran MiXCR on the RT-PCR reads; one entry per CDR3 protein. The table lists more than 400,000 distinct CDR3 sequences, approximately 10% of them singletons. The sequencing here drew on PBMCs from blood, taken about 40 days after vaccination. The chain couples TRBV5-6 to TRBJ2-5; TRBD1 might be the D (5 bases). This TCR was recovered from a man aged 50-60 years who received an inactivated influenza vaccine. CDR3 amino acids: CASSPVGVYQETQYF. The CDR3 bases are TGTGCCAGCAGCCCGGTAGGGGTTTACCAAGAGACCCAGTACTTC.